This T cell receptor beta chain was identified during a study of T cells after yellow fever vaccination. Per the germline V gene, CDR1 is SGHAT and CDR2 is FQNNGV. The trim removed 5 bases at V and 11 bases at J, leaving 11 bases unmatched. The CDR3 extends over 13 amino acids. Making TCR cDNA involved 5'RACE template switching, which added UMIs and a universal primer site. TCRdb independently ran MiXCR on the 5' RACE reads; one entry per CDR3 protein. The table includes fewer than 400,000 distinct CDR3 sequences, around 6.4% detected once. This clonotype showed up just a few times. This chain uses TRBV11-2 with TRBJ1-2, with 7 nucleotides matching TRBD1. This receptor was identified in a man aged 25 to 40 who received the YFV17D yellow fever vaccine. The starting material was PBMCs, obtained 5 days after the yellow fever booster vaccination. The CDR3 bases are TGTGCCAGCAGCACCTCCCGGGACAGATATTACACCTTC. Encoded protein: CASSTSRDRYYTF. The entire variable domain, with the rest obtained from reference TRBV11-2 and TRBJ1-2, is as follows: EAGVAQSPRYKIIEKRQSVAFWCNPISGHATLYWYQQILGQGPKLLIQFQNNGVVDDSQLPKDRFSAERLKGVDSTLKIQPAKLEDSAVYLCASSTSRDRYYTFGSGTRLTVV.